This T cell receptor beta chain was identified in a study of blood T cell repertoires in COVID-19. About the study: PBMCs, B-cell-depleted T cells, or T cells were the source of the cDNA or gDNA that made up the material.

Original data processing: Cell counts per sample came from amplifying reference gene primers. Generated by immunoSEQ multiplex PCR, the TCRdb table keeps only in-frame clones and is missing some. Clone size and V and J calls were adopted from that table, with D and trimming inferred from the DNA. Of approximately 110,000 clones in the sample, approximately 85% were seen once. This CDR3 spans 15 amino acids. The V and J ends lost 3 bases and 3 bases, in that order; junction bases with no gene match: 4. The germline V gene has CDR1 KGHDR and CDR2 SFDVKD. This receptor was obtained from a man between 65 and 80 years old with acute or convalescent COVID-19. The chain combines TRBV24-1 with TRBJ1-2, with 9 positions matching TRBD1. Sequenced sample: peripheral blood. The CDR3 spells CATSDATGGDYGYTF. The CDR3 DNA follows: TGTGCCACCAGTGATGCCACAGGGGGCGACTATGGCTACACCTTC.